The 29 T cell receptor beta chains below all came from one sample that was sequenced in a study of sequential checkpoint blockade in melanoma. Assay: immunoSEQ multiplex PCR; the TCRdb copy retains only in-frame clones and omits some. There are 4,000 or so clones in the sample; around a fifth occur only once, and 20% to 25% lies in the top ten. The treatment here: randomized to nivolumab then ipilimumab (arm A) or the reverse (arm B). The source was tumor tissue (inferred from file names), collected from a patient given nivolumab and ipilimumab in sequence. The source of these receptors is a human patient with melanoma. Some clones in this sample may be carry-over from other donors' samples.

This clone was detected ten times or more. V and J are TRBV6-8 and TRBJ2-3; D might be TRBD1 or TRBD2, each matching 5 bases. Germline V gives CDR1 MNHGY, CDR2 SAAAGT. CDR3 length: 17 residues. The ends were cut back, 6 bases at V and 2 bases at J, with 21 bases in the middle. DNA for the CDR3: TGTGCCAGCAGACTCCGGGACCCAAAACCGAACACAGATACGCAGTATTTT. As protein: CASRLRDPKPNTDTQYF.

The rearrangement uses TRBV25-1 and TRBJ1-1; TRBD1 matches 8 bases. Unmatched junction bases numbered 7, after V lost 5 bases and J lost 5 bases. The CDR3 runs to 14 residues. Germline CDR1 is MGHDK and CDR2 is SYGVNS. The CDR3 sequence: CASSRTGSETEAFF. In nucleotides, the CDR3 is TGTGCCAGCAGTCGGACAGGGTCGGAGACTGAAGCTTTCTTT.

The V call is TRBV12-2, the J call TRBJ2-7. TRBV12-2 is a pseudogene segment. The CDR3 runs 17 residues. The CDR3 sequence is CASTPTVRVERAYEQYF. The CDR3 bases are TGTGCCAGTACCCCCACGGTCAGGGTAGAGAGGGCCTACGAGCAGTACTTC.

The chain couples TRBV19 to TRBJ1-5; D possibly corresponds to TRBD1 (5 bases). This CDR3 is 15 amino acids long. The V gene lost 3 bases and the J gene lost 5 bases, with 14 bases spanning the gap. Germline CDR1 and CDR2: LNHDA and SQIVND (reference sequence). This CDR3 reads CASSMRGRKDQPQHF. The CDR3 nucleotides are TGTGCCAGTAGTATGCGGGGGAGGAAGGATCAGCCCCAGCATTTT.

This clone has more than one count but fewer than ten. The chain recombines TRBV6-8 with TRBJ2-7, with 8 nucleotides matching TRBD2. The CDR3 spans 15 residues. The V gene's germline CDR1 is MNHGY and CDR2 SAAAGT. With V trimmed by 6 bases and J by 0 bases, 7 bases remained unmatched. In nucleotides, the CDR3 is TGTGCCAGCAGGGTCGGGAGGGTAAGCTCCTACGAGCAGTACTTC. Translation: CASRVGRVSSYEQYF.

V gene TRBV18 combines with J gene TRBJ2-7, with TRBD1 matching 7 bases. Germline CDR1 and CDR2: KGHSH and LQKENI. The CDR3 is made up of 17 amino acids. Unmatched junction bases numbered 11, after V lost 3 bases and J lost 0 bases. Written as DNA, the CDR3 is TGTGCCAGCTCACCCAATACGAGGGGGCGTCTCTCCTACGAGCAGTACTTC. Protein product: CASSPNTRGRLSYEQYF.

Details on this clone: A junction end diverges from the germline sequence, so it may reflect a read error. This rearrangement joins TRBV6-8 to TRBJ2-3, with a weak D call TRBD2 (6 bases). The CDR3 covers 15 residues. Germline V gene data show CDR1 as MNHGY and CDR2 as SAAAGT. The CDR3 spells CAISGRGQSTDTQYF. DNA for the CDR3: TGTGCCATCAGTGGGCGGGGCCAAAGCACAGATACGCAGTATTTT.

This clone was detected many times. This chain connects TRBV11-3 to TRBJ2-5, with 14 positions matching TRBD2. The germline gives CDR1 SGHNT, CDR2 YENEEA. The CDR3 totals 16 residues. J gave up 4 bases and V 5 bases, and 6 bases lay outside the gene matches. CDR3 region: CASSDPGTSGGETQYF. The CDR3 DNA reads TGTGCCAGCAGCGACCCCGGGACTAGCGGGGGAGAGACCCAGTACTTC.

CDR3 amino acids: CAISESMASSYNEQFF. The CDR3 DNA reads as TGTGCCATCAGTGAGTCTATGGCGAGCTCCTACAATGAGCAGTTCTTC. The chain carries TRBV10-3 and TRBJ2-1; no clear D gene. The CDR3 totals 16 residues. V lost 0 bases and J 0 bases, leaving 9 bases between the germline ends. Germline CDR1 and CDR2: ENHRY and SYGVKD.

This clone was counted at least ten times. A far larger clone is off by one base, so a read error is likely. Other nucleotide sequences from this sample produce the same CDR3. The genes are TRBV7-1 and TRBJ2-3, with TRBD2 matching over 8 bases. TRBV7-1 is classed as an ORF, of uncertain function. The CDR3 length is 15 residues. After removal of 5 bases from V and 3 bases from J, the junction contained 7 bases not matched to a gene. The CDR3 nucleotides read TGTGCCAGCAGCCTAACCGGGGGGGCGACAGATACGCAGTATTTT. It is translated as CASSLTGGATDTQYF.

The V and J genes are TRBV5-1 and TRBJ1-2; D may be TRBD1 (5 bases). The CDR3 contains 15 residues. V lost 4 bases to trimming and J lost 2 bases, with 15 bases between them. Germline CDR1 is SGHRS and CDR2 is YFSETQ. The CDR3 here is CASSTGTEGNYGYTF. In DNA, the CDR3 is TGCGCCAGCAGCACCGGGACTGAGGGGAACTATGGCTACACCTTC.

The chain has TRBV11-3 and TRBJ2-3; D is possibly TRBD2 (6 bases). Per the germline V gene, CDR1 is SGHNT and CDR2 is YENEEA. Trimming pared 3 bases from V and 1 base from J, leaving 11 bases between. The CDR3 is made up of 15 amino acids. CDR3 coding DNA: TGTGCCAGCAGCTTTAACGGGAGAGGCACAGATACGCAGTATTTT. Its protein product is CASSFNGRGTDTQYF. Full variable domain (rest looked up from reference TRBV11-3 and TRBJ2-3): EAGVVQSPRYKIIEKKQPVAFWCNPISGHNTLYWYLQNLGQGPELLIRYENEEAVDDSQLPKDRFSAERLKGVDSTLKIQPAELGDSAVYLCASSFNGRGTDTQYFGPGTRLTVL.

This clone was recorded at least ten times. V and J are TRBV6-8 and TRBJ2-7, with 9 bases identical to TRBD1. V shed 11 bases, J shed 2 bases, and the junction held 7 bases outside the gene matches. Germline lookup yields CDR1 MNHGY and CDR2 SAAAGT. This CDR3 has 13 residues. The CDR3 DNA reads TGTGCCGTTGCACAGGGGGCAACCTACGAGCAGTACTTC. It yields the protein CAVAQGATYEQYF.

This clone was picked up many times. The chain employs TRBV11-3 and TRBJ1-1; 8 bases line up with TRBD1. Germline assignment: CDR1 SGHNT and CDR2 YENEEA. With V trimmed by 5 bases and J by 2 bases, 10 bases remained unmatched. This CDR3 is built from 16 residues. CDR3: CASSQDLGQGNTEAFF. As DNA, the CDR3 is TGTGCCAGCAGCCAGGATCTTGGACAGGGAAACACTGAAGCTTTCTTT.

V and J are TRBV11-3 and TRBJ1-2; TRBD1 agrees at 11 bases. The V gene's germline CDR1 is SGHNT and CDR2 YENEEA. Trimming removed 5 bases from V and 8 bases from J; junction bases left unmatched: 10. CDR3 length equals 15 residues. The CDR3 region is CASSTGQGAVRGYTF. In nucleotides, the CDR3 is TGTGCCAGCAGCACCGGACAGGGGGCTGTGCGGGGCTACACCTTC.

This clone came up many times. The chain uses TRBV11-3 and TRBJ2-1; no definite D call. V lost 5 bases to trimming and J lost 7 bases, with 18 bases between them. The germline V gene has CDR1 SGHNT and CDR2 YENEEA. The CDR3 consists of 15 residues. CDR3 residues: CASSPNRLVGNEQFF. The CDR3 bases are TGTGCCAGCAGCCCAAATCGATTAGTCGGGAATGAGCAGTTCTTC.

This clone was observed a few times. The genes are TRBV9 and TRBJ2-3; a weak D match, TRBD2 (6 bases). Germline CDR1 reads SGDLS; CDR2 reads YYNGEE. Trimming removed 3 bases from V and 0 bases from J, with 11 bases in between. The CDR3 is 15 residues long. This CDR3 is CASSAGGTSTDTQYF. In DNA form, the CDR3 reads TGTGCCAGCAGCGCCGGGGGAACTAGCACAGATACGCAGTATTTT.

This clone was found a few times. The V gene is TRBV6-8, the J gene TRBJ2-5, with 11 bases that match TRBD2. CDR1 is MNHGY and CDR2 is SAAAGT in the germline V gene. The CDR3 runs 16 residues. The V and J ends lost 5 bases and 4 bases, in that order; junction bases with no gene match: 9. The chain's CDR3 is CASSDRTSGYGETQYF. CDR3 nucleotide sequence: TGTGCCAGCAGTGACCGGACTAGCGGGTATGGAGAGACCCAGTACTTC.

The chain uses TRBV7-1 and TRBJ2-7; the match to TRBD2 covers 13 bases. TRBV7-1 is treated as an ORF (open reading frame) with a function not yet certain. There are 16 residues in the CDR3. The V gene end was trimmed by 5 bases and the J gene end by 3 bases; junction bases not matched to a gene: 7. The CDR3 region is CASSAGLAGDVYEQYF. For the CDR3, the DNA is TGTGCCAGCAGCGCAGGACTAGCGGGGGATGTCTACGAGCAGTACTTC.

V gene TRBV5-1 combines with J gene TRBJ2-2; TRBD1 might be the D (6 bases). Per germline, CDR1 SGHRS and CDR2 YFSETQ. The V end was cut by 2 bases, the J end by 4 bases, with 12 bases between. There are 15 residues in the CDR3. The CDR3 nucleotides read TGCGCCAGCAGCTTTACAGGGATGGGCACCGGGGAGCTGTTTTTT. Amino acid sequence: CASSFTGMGTGELFF. Based on the CDR3 plus reference TRBV5-1 and TRBJ2-2, the full variable domain is KAGVTQTPRYLIKTRGQQVTLSCSPISGHRSVSWYQQTPGQGLQFLFEYFSETQRNKGNFPGRFSGRQFSNSRSEMNVSTLELGDSALYLCASSFTGMGTGELFFGEGSRLTVL.

The CDR3: CASSYDGLAGGGSSYNEQFF. The CDR3, as DNA: TGTGCCAGCAGTTACGATGGGCTAGCGGGGGGCGGGAGCTCCTACAATGAGCAGTTCTTC. The J gene is TRBJ2-1, the V gene TRBV6-8, with 11 bases fitting TRBD2. The length of the CDR3 is 20 residues. The ends lost 2 bases at V and 0 bases at J; junction bases unmatched: 12. The V gene's germline CDR1 is MNHGY and CDR2 SAAAGT.

The gene calls are TRBV15 and TRBJ1-2; the match to TRBD1 covers 12 bases. From germline, CDR1 is LNHNV and CDR2 YYDKDF (reference sequence). V lost 2 bases to trimming and J lost 14 bases; unmatched junction nucleotides: 9. This CDR3 has 14 residues. The CDR3 sequence is CATSRIRDRGQSTF. CDR3 nucleotides: TGTGCCACCAGCAGAATTAGGGACAGGGGGCAGAGTACCTTC. Combining the CDR3 with reference TRBV15 and TRBJ1-2 gives the whole variable domain DAMVIQNPRYQVTQFGKPVTLSCSQTLNHNVMYWYQQKSSQAPKLLFHYYDKDFNNEADTPDNFQSRRPNTSFCFLDIRSPGLGDTAMYLCATSRIRDRGQSTFGSGTRLTVV.

On this clone: The junction does not match germline at one end; this may be a read error. The V and J genes are TRBV6-8 and TRBJ2-7; D assignment may be TRBD1 or TRBD2 (6 bases each). Looked up from germline, CDR1 is MNHGY and CDR2 is SAAAGT. The CDR3 has 15 residues. The CDR3: CAISDWGEGGYEQYF. The CDR3 nucleotides are TGTGCCATCAGTGACTGGGGGGAAGGGGGCTACGAGCAGTACTTC.

The V and J genes are TRBV19 and TRBJ1-2, with 7 nucleotides matching TRBD1. The V and J ends lost 4 bases and 8 bases, in that order; junction bases with no gene match: 16. Germline V CDR1 and CDR2: LNHDA, SQIVND (reference sequence). The length of the CDR3 is 16 residues. The CDR3 reads CASSTPGQVGVGGYTF. Here the CDR3 DNA reads TGTGCCAGTAGTACCCCCGGACAGGTTGGGGTAGGAGGCTACACCTTC.

This clone was seen a handful of times. The chain uses TRBV6-8 and TRBJ2-5; 10 bases are shared with TRBD2. Germline CDR1 and CDR2: MNHGY and SAAAGT. This CDR3 contains 15 residues. Germline trimming cut 4 bases from V and 1 base from J; bases unmatched to any gene: 3. The CDR3 region has the DNA TGTGCCAGCAGTTCCTGGACTAGCGGCCAAGAGACCCAGTACTTC. It translates to CASSSWTSGQETQYF.

This clone was detected only a few times. The chain uses TRBV6-8 and TRBJ1-1, with D unresolved. Germline V gene lookup returns CDR1 MNHGY and CDR2 SAAAGT. V was shortened by 0 bases and J by 4 bases, with 9 bases between the two germline ends. The CDR3 sequence is 14 residues long. This CDR3 is CASSYSGWGTEAFF. CDR3 sequence (DNA): TGTGCCAGCAGTTACTCGGGGTGGGGCACTGAAGCTTTCTTT.

This chain links TRBV30 with TRBJ2-3; 7 positions agree with TRBD1. CDR3 size: 16 residues. Germline V gene data show CDR1 as GTSNPN and CDR2 as SVGIG (reference sequence). J lost 2 bases, V lost 1 base, and 9 bases had no gene match. CDR3: CAWSAVDRLFTDTQYF. The CDR3 DNA sequence: TGTGCCTGGAGTGCGGTGGACAGGTTGTTCACAGATACGCAGTATTTT.

V usage is TRBV11-3 and J usage is TRBJ1-3, with D uncertain. In germline, CDR1 is SGHNT, CDR2 YENEEA. Trimming removed 3 bases from V and 4 bases from J, with 13 bases in between. The length of the CDR3 is 15 residues. Written as DNA, the CDR3 is TGTGCCAGCAGCTTGGCCCCAGGAAGGGGAAACACCATATATTTT. This gives the protein CASSLAPGRGNTIYF.

This clone appeared a few times. The rearrangement joins TRBV11-3 to TRBJ2-5; 7 nucleotides line up with TRBD2. V shed 4 bases and J 2 bases; nucleotides not matched to a gene: 7. The CDR3 sequence is 15 residues long. CDR1 is SGHNT and CDR2 is YENEEA in the germline V gene. In DNA, the CDR3 is TGTGCCAGCAGCTACAGACTAGCCCCACAAGAGACCCAGTACTTC. It specifies CASSYRLAPQETQYF.